These 2 T cell receptor beta chains were sequenced from one sample in a study of response to subunit inactivated influenza vaccine (dated by TCRdb to between 2017 and 2018). Library creation used RT-PCR. Instrument on record: Illumina HiSeq 2500. Using fastp trimming at Q25 and MiXCR clonotype assembly, TCRdb reanalyzed the public sequencing data and kept in-frame beta chains. When rows share a CDR3 protein, they turn into one entry using the most common DNA and genes. The sample table holds around 570,000 distinct CDR3 sequences, of which about 11% were seen once. About 10% of the sample comes from the top ten. The same data also went into a second study, on T cells expressing NK-cell markers. As the second publication notes: TCR beta cDNA libraries were made by 5'RACE template switching that added a universal primer site and unique molecular identifiers.

The material was PBMCs from blood, obtained on the day of vaccination. The receptors originated from a man aged 45-60 years who received an inactivated influenza vaccine. Donor details come from another sample of the same person, matched by shared clones.

This clonotype has only a few counts. The V gene is TRBV28, the J gene TRBJ1-1, with 7 nucleotides matching TRBD1. Germline CDR1 reads MDHEN; CDR2 reads SYDVKM. The CDR3 runs 14 residues. The J segment lost 5 bases and the V segment lost 6 bases, leaving 9 bases of the junction unmatched. CDR3 in DNA: TGTGCCAGCAGAACGGGACAGCCAAGAACTGAAGCTTTCTTT. Its translation: CASRTGQPRTEAFF.

This clonotype occurred a few times. This chain uses TRBV7-3 with TRBJ2-1, with TRBD2 matching 12 bases. CDR3 size: 15 residues. Germline lookup yields CDR1 SGHTA and CDR2 FQGTGA. Trimming took 5 bases from V and 4 from J; bases not matched to a gene: 3. The chain's CDR3 is CASSRTSGIYNEQFF. The DNA of the CDR3 is TGTGCCAGCAGCCGGACTAGCGGGATTTACAATGAGCAGTTCTTC.